This passage covers 20 T cell receptor beta chains from one sample sequenced in a study of T cells in localized non-small cell lung cancer. Data came from immunoSEQ multiplex PCR; TCRdb stores just in-frame clones and leaves some out. The sample holds tens of thousands of clones, roughly 83% seen once. Sequencing used PBMCs, obtained before any cancer treatment. The receptors here all came from a man aged 40 to 69 with stage II lung adenocarcinoma.

The chain is built from TRBV4-2 and TRBJ2-3; the match to TRBD2 covers 8 bases. Germline CDR1 LGHNA, CDR2 YNFKEQ. This CDR3 is built from 16 residues. Trimming removed 4 bases from V and 1 base from J; junction bases left unmatched: 7. The CDR3 protein is CASSPSGRGGTDTQYF. The CDR3, as DNA: TGTGCCAGCAGCCCGAGCGGGCGGGGGGGCACAGATACGCAGTATTTT.

This chain joins TRBV6-1 and TRBJ1-3; the D gene is possibly TRBD1 (5 bases). The germline gives CDR1 MNHNS, CDR2 SASEGT. Deletions cut 5 bases from V and 0 bases from J, with 8 bases between. The CDR3 has 14 amino acids. CDR3 DNA: TGTGCCAGCAGTTGGGACCTCTCTGGAAACACCATATATTTT. Its translation is CASSWDLSGNTIYF.

In its sample, this clone was seen once. The chain joins TRBV18 to TRBJ2-7; maybe TRBD2 (7 bases). CDR1 is KGHSH, CDR2 LQKENI, per germline. This CDR3 is 15 amino acids long. V was cut by 0 bases and J by 1 base, with 10 bases left in between. The CDR3 protein is CASSPPGGLSYEQYF. In DNA, the CDR3 is TGTGCCAGCTCACCACCGGGGGGGCTTTCCTACGAGCAGTACTTC. The whole variable domain, remainder taken from reference TRBV18 and TRBJ2-7, is NAGVMQNPRHLVRRRGQEARLRCSPMKGHSHVYWYRQLPEEGLKFMVYLQKENIIDESGMPKERFSAEFPKEGPSILRIQQVVRGDSAAYFCASSPPGGLSYEQYFGPGTRLTVT.

Written as DNA, the CDR3 is TGTGCCAGCAGCTTCCGGGACAGGAACAATGAGCAGTTCTTC. Encoded protein: CASSFRDRNNEQFF. J is TRBJ2-1 and V is TRBV13, with 8 nucleotides matching TRBD1. Losses at the gene ends were 3 bases for V and 5 bases for J; bases not matched to a gene: 3. From germline, CDR1 is PRHDT and CDR2 FYEKMQ (reference sequence). The CDR3 spans 14 residues.

The V gene is TRBV19, the J gene TRBJ2-7, with 9 bases aligning to TRBD1. V lost 6 bases, J lost 5 bases, and 8 bases stayed unmatched. This CDR3 contains 14 residues. Germline CDR1 reads LNHDA; CDR2 reads SQIVND (reference sequence). CDR3 nucleotides: TGTGCCAGTAGCCGGACAGGGGATGTCGACGAGCAGTACTTC. Translating gives CASSRTGDVDEQYF.

With regard to this clone: One end of the junction varies from germline; a read error may be responsible. The V and J genes are TRBV11-3 and TRBJ2-6; D might be TRBD2 (5 bases). Germline CDR1 is SGHNT and CDR2 is YENEEA. The CDR3 runs to 15 residues. This chain's CDR3 is CASSLANSGANVLTF. The CDR3 DNA is TGTGCCAGCAGTTTAGCGAATTCTGGGGCCAACGTCCTGACTTTC.

The V gene is TRBV6-1, the J gene TRBJ1-3; unclear D gene. V gave up 4 bases and J gave up 8 bases, with 15 bases separating them. This CDR3 has 14 amino acids. Germline CDR1 and CDR2: MNHNS and SASEGT. CDR3 loop: CASSVRENGDTIYF. As DNA, the CDR3 is TGTGCCAGCAGTGTACGCGAGAACGGAGACACCATATATTTT.

This sequence joins TRBV21-1 and TRBJ1-5; the D segment call TRBD1 is taken from the table without a DNA check. TRBV21-1 is labeled a pseudogene. The CDR3 spans 18 residues. CDR3 coding DNA: TGTGCCAGCAGCAAAGTTCCGGGGACAGGCTATAGCAATCAGCCCCAGCATTTT. Translated: CASSKVPGTGYSNQPQHF.

V and J are TRBV5-1 and TRBJ1-1, with no clear D. Germline V gene lookup returns CDR1 SGHRS and CDR2 YFSETQ. The CDR3 spans 13 residues. V was trimmed by 3 bases and J by 5 bases, leaving 11 bases between them. In nucleotides, the CDR3 is TGCGCCAGCAGCTATACGACGGGGACTGAAGCTTTCTTT. Translating it yields CASSYTTGTEAFF.

V is TRBV19 and J is TRBJ1-4; no clear D gene. This CDR3 is built from 15 residues. Trimming left V 9 bases short and J 10 bases short, with 24 bases between. Germline values: CDR1 LNHDA, CDR2 SQIVND (reference sequence). CDR3 DNA: TGTGCCAGCCATACAGACGGAAGCAGTCGAGGAAAACTGTTTTTT. As protein: CASHTDGSSRGKLFF.

CDR3 protein: CASSLPYNEQFF. Written as DNA, the CDR3 is TGTGCCAGCAGTTTACCCTACAATGAGCAGTTCTTC. The genes are TRBV28 and TRBJ2-1, with no clear D. The length of the CDR3 is 12 residues. Trimming left V 2 bases short and J 2 bases short, with 1 base between. CDR1 MDHEN and CDR2 SYDVKM come from the germline V gene.

The CDR3 loop is CASSLGLQGAAKLFF. The DNA of the CDR3 is TGTGCCAGCAGCTTAGGGCTCCAGGGGGCGGCAAAACTGTTTTTT. The chain links TRBV7-2 to TRBJ1-4; TRBD1 matches 8 bases. CDR3 size: 15 residues. The V gene's germline CDR1 is SGHTA and CDR2 FQGNSA. The junction had 8 bases not matched to a gene; V was cut back by 1 base and J by 10 bases.

The chain uses TRBV2 and TRBJ2-1, with TRBD2 identical over 10 bases. CDR3 length equals 14 residues. Germline trimming cut 6 bases from V and 6 bases from J; bases unmatched to any gene: 5. CDR1 is SNHLY, CDR2 FYNNEI, per germline. The CDR3 sequence: CASRQASGSNEQFF. CDR3 in DNA: TGTGCCAGCAGGCAGGCTAGCGGGAGCAATGAGCAGTTCTTC.

The chain employs TRBV18 and TRBJ2-5; D possibly corresponds to TRBD1 (5 bases). This CDR3 contains 17 residues. Trimming cost V 3 bases and J 5 bases, with 22 bases left between them. Germline-derived CDR1 and CDR2 are KGHSH and LQKENI. The CDR3 nucleotides are TGTGCCAGCTCACCCCCTTGGTCCGACAGACTCGGGGAGACCCAGTACTTC. Translation gives CASSPPWSDRLGETQYF.

The chain links TRBV7-2 to TRBJ2-1; D ambiguous. The V gene lost 4 bases and the J gene lost 3 bases, with 10 bases spanning the gap. This CDR3 has 14 residues. CDR1 is SGHTA, CDR2 FQGNSA, per germline. The CDR3 spells CASSSVADYNEQFF. Written as DNA, the CDR3 is TGTGCCAGCAGCTCGGTGGCGGACTACAATGAGCAGTTCTTC.

V is TRBV29-1 and J is TRBJ1-1, with TRBD1 identical over 9 bases. The length of the CDR3 is 14 residues. Trimming took 7 bases from V and 1 from J; bases not matched to a gene: 7. Germline lookup yields CDR1 SQVTM and CDR2 ANQGSEA. The CDR3 spells CSGKQGARNTEAFF. CDR3 bases: TGCAGCGGTAAACAGGGGGCGAGGAACACTGAAGCTTTCTTT.

The chain is built from TRBV27 and TRBJ2-6; D is perhaps TRBD1 or TRBD2 (6 bases each). CDR1 and CDR2 from the germline V gene are MNHEY and SMNVEV (reference sequence). V was pared by 2 bases and J by 4 bases, with 12 bases between. The CDR3 runs to 16 residues. The CDR3 sequence is CASSLRGALGANVLTF. In DNA, the CDR3 is TGTGCCAGCAGTTTAAGGGGGGCGCTCGGGGCCAACGTCCTGACTTTC.

The rearrangement uses TRBV5-1 and TRBJ2-7; TRBD2 matches at 11 bases. Germline assignment: CDR1 SGHRS and CDR2 YFSETQ. The J segment lost 3 bases and the V segment lost 4 bases, leaving 6 bases of the junction unmatched. The CDR3 is 15 amino acids. CDR3 sequence: CASSGDGTSGYEQYF. The CDR3 nucleotides are TGCGCCAGCAGCGGAGACGGGACTAGCGGCTACGAGCAGTACTTC.

The J gene is TRBJ2-1, the V gene TRBV11-1, with 9 bases fitting TRBD1. Looked up from germline, CDR1 is SGHAT and CDR2 is FQDESV (reference sequence). This CDR3 has 15 amino acids. V trimming: 5 bases; J trimming: 3 bases; junction bases outside the gene matches: 5. For the CDR3, the DNA is TGTGCCAGCAGCACTACGACAGGGGGCTACAATGAGCAGTTCTTC. The encoded protein is CASSTTTGGYNEQFF.

This clone appeared a few times. The chain has TRBV27 and TRBJ1-5, with a possible D match to TRBD1 (6 bases). Germline V gene lookup returns CDR1 MNHEY and CDR2 SMNVEV (reference sequence). The CDR3 contains 17 residues. V lost 2 bases and J 5 bases, leaving 19 bases between the germline ends. As DNA, the CDR3 is TGTGCCAGCAGTTTAGGGCCGATAGGGGACATCCATCAGCCCCAGCATTTT. Translation: CASSLGPIGDIHQPQHF.